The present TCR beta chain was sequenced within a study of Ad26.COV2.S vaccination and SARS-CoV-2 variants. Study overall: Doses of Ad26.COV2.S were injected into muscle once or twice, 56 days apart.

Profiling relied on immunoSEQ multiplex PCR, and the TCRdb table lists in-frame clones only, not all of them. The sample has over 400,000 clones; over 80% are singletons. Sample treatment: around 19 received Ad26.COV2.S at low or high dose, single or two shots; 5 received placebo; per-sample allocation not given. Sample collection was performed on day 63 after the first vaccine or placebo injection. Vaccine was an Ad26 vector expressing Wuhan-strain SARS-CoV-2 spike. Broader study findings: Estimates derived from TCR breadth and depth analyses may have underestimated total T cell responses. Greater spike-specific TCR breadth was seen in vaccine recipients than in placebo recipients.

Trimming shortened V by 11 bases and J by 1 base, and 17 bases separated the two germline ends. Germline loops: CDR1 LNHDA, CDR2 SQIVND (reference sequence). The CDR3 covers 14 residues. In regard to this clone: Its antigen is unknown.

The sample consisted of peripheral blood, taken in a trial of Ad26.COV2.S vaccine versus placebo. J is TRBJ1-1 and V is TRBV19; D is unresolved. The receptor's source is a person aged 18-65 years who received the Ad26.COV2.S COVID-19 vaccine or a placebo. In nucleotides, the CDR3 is TGTGCCTCCTCCACCCTGACGGGGAACACTGAAGCTTTCTTT. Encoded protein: CASSTLTGNTEAFF.